What follows are 15 T cell receptor beta chains derived from one specimen sequenced in a study of T cell responses to AZD1222 COVID-19 vaccine. Data came from immunoSEQ multiplex PCR; TCRdb stores just in-frame clones and leaves some out. The sample carries about 150,000 clones, about 90% recorded once. The source material was peripheral blood, sampled on day 0 of AZD1222 vaccination. The source is an adult in good health.

The V gene is TRBV6-1, the J gene TRBJ1-1, with D unclear. The V end was cut by 2 bases, the J end by 1 base, with 8 bases between. Germline loops: CDR1 MNHNS, CDR2 SASEGT. This CDR3 spans 14 amino acids. CDR3 residues: CASSERSGNTEAFF. For the CDR3, the DNA is TGTGCCAGCAGTGAACGTAGCGGGAACACTGAAGCTTTCTTT.

The chain carries TRBV27 and TRBJ2-1; D is uncertain. This CDR3 comprises 15 residues. In germline, CDR1 is MNHEY, CDR2 SMNVEV (reference sequence). V gave up 3 bases and J gave up 1 base, with 10 bases separating them. The CDR3 spells CASSFDLGSYNEQFF. DNA for the CDR3: TGTGCCAGCAGTTTTGATCTAGGATCCTACAATGAGCAGTTCTTC.

V gene TRBV10-3 combines with J gene TRBJ1-2, with D maybe TRBD1 (6 bases). Germline V lookup: CDR1 ENHRY, CDR2 SYGVKD. The V gene lost 4 bases and the J gene lost 7 bases, with 13 bases spanning the gap. The CDR3 has 13 amino acids. The CDR3 reads CAISGGGALGYTF. The CDR3 DNA reads TGTGCCATCAGTGGCGGGGGGGCGCTTGGCTACACCTTC.

This clone has more than one count but fewer than ten. The chain carries TRBV30 and TRBJ1-1; D uncertain. This CDR3 contains 12 residues. Germline V gene lookup returns CDR1 GTSNPN and CDR2 SVGIG (reference sequence). V lost 1 base to trimming and J lost 4 bases, with 7 bases between them. For the CDR3, the DNA is TGTGCCTGGAGTGGCACCGTCACTGAAGCTTTCTTT. Translating gives CAWSGTVTEAFF.

This chain uses TRBV28 with TRBJ2-2; D is ambiguous. CDR1 is MDHEN and CDR2 is SYDVKM in the germline V gene. The germline V and J ends were trimmed by 6 bases and 6 bases, with 11 bases remaining between them. This CDR3 is 13 amino acids long. The CDR3 nucleotides are TGTGCCAGCAGCCCCAGACCGTCCGGGGAGCTGTTTTTT. The encoded protein is CASSPRPSGELFF.

The chain is built from TRBV28 and TRBJ2-7; possible D gene TRBD1, 8 bases. CDR1 MDHEN and CDR2 SYDVKM come from the germline V gene. V was trimmed by 5 bases and J by 5 bases, leaving 19 bases between them. This CDR3 is 15 amino acids long. CDR3 in DNA: TGTGCCAGCAGTAAGCGGGGACAGGCCGAGGACGAGCAGTACTTC. Amino acid sequence: CASSKRGQAEDEQYF.

Details on this clone: This sample also contains other DNA sequences that code for the same CDR3. J is TRBJ2-3 and V is TRBV7-2; D tentatively fits TRBD1 or TRBD2 (5 bases each). Trimming left V 2 bases short and J 2 bases short, with 8 bases between. This CDR3 comprises 14 residues. From germline, CDR1 is SGHTA and CDR2 FQGNSA. CDR3 sequence reads: CASSLSGATDTQYF. The CDR3 DNA reads as TGTGCCAGCAGCTTATCCGGGGCCACAGATACGCAGTATTTT.

This chain uses TRBV10-1 with TRBJ2-1; possibly TRBD2 for D (6 bases). The CDR3 has 15 amino acids. Trimming shortened V by 8 bases and J by 9 bases, and 23 bases separated the two germline ends. The germline CDR1 and CDR2 sequences are WNHNN and SYGVQD (reference sequence). The CDR3 protein is CASWRDARLLAEQFF. As DNA, the CDR3 is TGCGCCAGCTGGCGGGACGCCCGACTTCTTGCTGAGCAGTTCTTC.

In this sample, this clone turned up a few times. This chain connects TRBV4-2 to TRBJ1-3; no reliable D call. The CDR3 covers 13 residues. V lost 5 bases and J lost 0, with 5 bases in between. The germline CDR1 and CDR2 sequences are LGHNA and YNFKEQ. The CDR3 nucleotides read TGTGCCAGCAGCGGATTCTCTGGAAACACCATATATTTT. Translation: CASSGFSGNTIYF.

The chain is built from TRBV6-2 or TRBV6-3 and TRBJ1-5; D is uncertain. V lost 0 bases and J lost 5, with 11 bases in between. The CDR3 is made up of 15 amino acids. Per germline, CDR1 MNHEY and CDR2 SVGEGT. The CDR3 nucleotides are TGTGCCAGCAGTTACTCGGAGGCGGTGGATCAGCCCCAGCATTTT. The encoded protein is CASSYSEAVDQPQHF.

The genes are TRBV9 and TRBJ2-1; D ambiguous. Germline CDR1 and CDR2: SGDLS and YYNGEE. The CDR3 spans 15 residues. The V gene lost 0 bases and the J gene lost 6 bases, with 13 bases spanning the gap. The CDR3 protein is CASSVEGSFVNEQFF. CDR3 in DNA: TGTGCCAGCAGCGTAGAAGGTAGCTTCGTCAATGAGCAGTTCTTC.

This chain links TRBV4-2 with TRBJ2-2, with D perhaps given as TRBD1 or TRBD2 (5 bases each). From germline, CDR1 is LGHNA and CDR2 YNFKEQ. The CDR3 is 16 amino acids. With 1 base removed from V and 5 bases from J, the gap between germline ends came to 14 bases. CDR3 nucleotides: TGTGCCAGCAGCCAAGTTGCAGGGAGTGCGACCGGGGAGCTGTTTTTT. This gives the protein CASSQVAGSATGELFF.

The chain joins TRBV6-5 to TRBJ1-5; D is undetermined. CDR1 and CDR2 (germline): MNHEY, SVGAGI. This CDR3 is built from 12 residues. V lost 2 bases and J lost 6, with 5 bases in between. The DNA for the CDR3 is TGTGCCAGCAGTTACGTGGGTCAGCCCCAGCATTTT. The encoded protein is CASSYVGQPQHF.

This clone was seen only a few times. This rearrangement joins TRBV5-1 to TRBJ1-1, with 9 nucleotides matching TRBD1. Germline assignment: CDR1 SGHRS and CDR2 YFSETQ. The CDR3 is made up of 15 amino acids. The J segment lost 0 bases and the V segment lost 3 bases, leaving 3 bases of the junction unmatched. The CDR3 nucleotides are TGCGCCAGCAGCTCTGACAGGGGGATGAACACTGAAGCTTTCTTT. This encodes CASSSDRGMNTEAFF.

The chain employs TRBV9 and TRBJ2-1; D possibly corresponds to TRBD1 (5 bases). V lost 0 bases to trimming and J lost 7 bases, with 11 bases between them. The germline V gene has CDR1 SGDLS and CDR2 YYNGEE. The CDR3 length is 14 residues. CDR3 nucleotides: TGTGCCAGCAGCGTAGGGGGCCAGGATAATGAGCAGTTCTTC. Its protein is CASSVGGQDNEQFF.